Many counts were recorded for the clone carrying this T cell receptor beta chain. The antigen remains undetermined. These data originate in a study of glioma-infiltrating T cells. Overall study findings and caveats: Above-expected tissue-blood divergence occurred in all gliomas, most in low-grade ones. Tissue and blood shared very few CDR3 sequences.

Amplification of TCR alpha and beta CDR3 regions from RNA used iRepertoire nested multiplex PCR. One-step reverse transcription and amplification started from approximately 100-400 ng of tissue mRNA or PBMC total RNA. TCRdb ran MiXCR on the multiplex PCR reads and lists one entry per CDR3 protein. The repertoire has approximately 89,000 distinct CDR3 sequences, about 23% of them found once; the top ten carry around 7%. Trimming cost V 5 bases and J 0 bases; bases outside gene matches: 7. The CDR3 is 17 amino acids. CDR1 is LNHDA and CDR2 is SQIVND in the germline V gene (reference sequence). The sequencing sample was made of glioma tissue, nonneoplastic brain tissue, or PBMCs (not recorded which). The chain combines TRBV19 with TRBJ1-5; 10 nucleotides agree with TRBD1. The clonotype originates from a human donor with low-grade glioma or glioblastoma, undergoing nonglioma brain surgery, or in good health (not recorded which). The CDR3 nucleotides read TGTGCCAGTAGTCCCCGGACAGGGGGATATAGCAATCAGCCCCAGCATTTT. This sequence encodes CASSPRTGGYSNQPQHF.